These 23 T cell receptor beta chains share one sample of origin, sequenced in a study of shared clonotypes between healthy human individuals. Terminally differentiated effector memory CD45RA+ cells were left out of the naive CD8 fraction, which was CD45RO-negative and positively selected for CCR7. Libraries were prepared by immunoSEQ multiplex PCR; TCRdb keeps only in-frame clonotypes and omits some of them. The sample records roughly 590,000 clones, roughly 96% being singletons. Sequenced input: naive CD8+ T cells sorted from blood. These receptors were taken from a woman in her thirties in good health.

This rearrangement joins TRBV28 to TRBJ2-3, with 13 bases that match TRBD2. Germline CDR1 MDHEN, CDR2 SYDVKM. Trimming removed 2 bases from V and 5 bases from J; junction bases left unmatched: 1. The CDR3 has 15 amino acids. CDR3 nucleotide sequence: TGTGCCAGCAGTTTAACTAGCGGGAGGGTAGATACGCAGTATTTT. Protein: CASSLTSGRVDTQYF.

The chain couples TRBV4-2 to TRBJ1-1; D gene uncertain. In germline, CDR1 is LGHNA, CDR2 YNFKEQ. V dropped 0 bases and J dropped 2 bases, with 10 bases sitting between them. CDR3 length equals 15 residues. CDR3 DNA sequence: TGTGCCAGCAGCCAAGACTCCTTTATTAACACTGAAGCTTTCTTT. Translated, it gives CASSQDSFINTEAFF.

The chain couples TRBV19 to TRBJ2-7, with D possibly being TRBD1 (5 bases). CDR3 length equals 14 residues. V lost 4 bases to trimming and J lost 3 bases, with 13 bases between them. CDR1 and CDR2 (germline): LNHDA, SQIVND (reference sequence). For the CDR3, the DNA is TGTGCCAGTAGTAGCCAGGGATTTATCTACGAGCAGTACTTC. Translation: CASSSQGFIYEQYF.

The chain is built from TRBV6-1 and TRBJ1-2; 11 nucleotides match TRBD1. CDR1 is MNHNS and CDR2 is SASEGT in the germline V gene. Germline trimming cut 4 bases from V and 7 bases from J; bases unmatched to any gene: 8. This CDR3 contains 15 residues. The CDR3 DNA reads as TGTGCCAGCAGTGTCCGGACAGGGGGCGAAAGTGGCTACACCTTC. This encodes CASSVRTGGESGYTF.

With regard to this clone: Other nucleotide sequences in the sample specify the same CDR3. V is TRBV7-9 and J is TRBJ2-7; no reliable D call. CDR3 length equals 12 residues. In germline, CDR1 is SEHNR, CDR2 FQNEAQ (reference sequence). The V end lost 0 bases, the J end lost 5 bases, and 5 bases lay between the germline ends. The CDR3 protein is CASSLASHEQYF. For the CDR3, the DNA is TGTGCCAGCAGCTTAGCGAGCCACGAGCAGTACTTC.

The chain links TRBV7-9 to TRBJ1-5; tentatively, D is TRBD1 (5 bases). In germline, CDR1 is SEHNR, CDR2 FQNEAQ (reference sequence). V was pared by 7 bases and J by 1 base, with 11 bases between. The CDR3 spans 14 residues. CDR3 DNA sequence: TGTGCCAGCACCGCCGGGGGAAGCAATCAGCCCCAGCATTTT. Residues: CASTAGGSNQPQHF.

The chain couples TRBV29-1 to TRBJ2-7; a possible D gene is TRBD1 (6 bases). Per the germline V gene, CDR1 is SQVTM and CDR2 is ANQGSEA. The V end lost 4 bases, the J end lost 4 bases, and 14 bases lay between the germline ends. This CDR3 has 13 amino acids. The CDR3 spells CSVVLAGVYEQYF. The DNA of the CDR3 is TGCAGCGTTGTATTGGCAGGGGTGTACGAGCAGTACTTC.

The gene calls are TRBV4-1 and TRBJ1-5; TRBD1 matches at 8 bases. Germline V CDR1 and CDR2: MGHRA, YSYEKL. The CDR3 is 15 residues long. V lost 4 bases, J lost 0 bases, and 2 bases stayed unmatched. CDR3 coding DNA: TGCGCCAGCAGCCCGACAGGGGATAGCAATCAGCCCCAGCATTTT. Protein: CASSPTGDSNQPQHF.

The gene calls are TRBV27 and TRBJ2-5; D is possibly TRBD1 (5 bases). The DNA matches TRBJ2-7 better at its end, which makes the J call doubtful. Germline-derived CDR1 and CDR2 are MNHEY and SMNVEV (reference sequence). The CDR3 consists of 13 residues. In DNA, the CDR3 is TGTGCCAGCAGTTCAGGGTTCCCCTACGAGCAGTACTTC. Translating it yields CASSSGFPYEQYF.

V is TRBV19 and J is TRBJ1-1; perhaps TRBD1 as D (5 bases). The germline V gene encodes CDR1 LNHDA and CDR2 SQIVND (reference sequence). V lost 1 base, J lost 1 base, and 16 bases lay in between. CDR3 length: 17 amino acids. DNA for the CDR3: TGTGCCAGTAGTATAGCCCTCGCCGGCAGGGAGAACACTGAAGCTTTCTTT. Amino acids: CASSIALAGRENTEAFF.

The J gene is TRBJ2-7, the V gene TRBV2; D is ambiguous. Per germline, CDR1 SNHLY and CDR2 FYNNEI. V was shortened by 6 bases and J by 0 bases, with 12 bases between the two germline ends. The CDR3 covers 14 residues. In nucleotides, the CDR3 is TGTGCCAGCAGCCCAGGCTCCAGCTCCTACGAGCAGTACTTC. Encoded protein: CASSPGSSSYEQYF.

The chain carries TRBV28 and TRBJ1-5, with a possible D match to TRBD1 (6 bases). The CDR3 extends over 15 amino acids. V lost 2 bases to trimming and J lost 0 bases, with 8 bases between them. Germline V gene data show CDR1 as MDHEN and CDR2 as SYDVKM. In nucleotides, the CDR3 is TGTGCCAGCAGTTTACGACAGGCTAGCAATCAGCCCCAGCATTTT. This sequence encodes CASSLRQASNQPQHF.

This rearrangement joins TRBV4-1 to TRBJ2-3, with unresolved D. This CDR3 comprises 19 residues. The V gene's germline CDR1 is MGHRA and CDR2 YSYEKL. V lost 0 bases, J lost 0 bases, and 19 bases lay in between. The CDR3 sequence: CASSQDGRPLRLSTDTQYF. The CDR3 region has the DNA TGCGCCAGCAGCCAAGACGGAAGACCATTACGCCTGAGCACAGATACGCAGTATTTT.

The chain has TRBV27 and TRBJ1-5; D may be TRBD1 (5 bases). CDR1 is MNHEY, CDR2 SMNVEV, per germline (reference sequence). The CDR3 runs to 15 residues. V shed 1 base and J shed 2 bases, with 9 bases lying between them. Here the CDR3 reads CASSLYTGGNQPQHF. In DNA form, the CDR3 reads TGTGCCAGCAGTTTATACACAGGAGGCAATCAGCCCCAGCATTTT.

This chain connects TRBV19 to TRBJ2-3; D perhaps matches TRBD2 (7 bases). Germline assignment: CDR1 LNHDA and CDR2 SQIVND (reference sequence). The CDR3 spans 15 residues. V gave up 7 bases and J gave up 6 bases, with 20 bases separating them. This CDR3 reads CASTWGGREEDTQYF. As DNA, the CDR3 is TGTGCCAGTACGTGGGGGGGCAGGGAGGAGGATACGCAGTATTTT.

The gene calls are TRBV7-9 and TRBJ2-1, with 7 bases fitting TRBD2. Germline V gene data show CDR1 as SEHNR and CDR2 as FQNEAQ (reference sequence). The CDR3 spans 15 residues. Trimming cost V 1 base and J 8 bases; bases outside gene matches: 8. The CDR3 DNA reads TGTGCCAGCAGCTTAGTGGGCGGGAGTGGGTATGAGCAGTTCTTC. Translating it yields CASSLVGGSGYEQFF.

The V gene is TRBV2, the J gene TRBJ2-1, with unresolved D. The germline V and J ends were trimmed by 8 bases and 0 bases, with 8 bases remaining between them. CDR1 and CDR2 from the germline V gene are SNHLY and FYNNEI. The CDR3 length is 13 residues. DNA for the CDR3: TGTGCCAGCCAGCCCAGCTCCTACAATGAGCAGTTCTTC. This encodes CASQPSSYNEQFF. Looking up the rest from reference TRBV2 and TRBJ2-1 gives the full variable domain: EPEVTQTPSHQVTQMGQEVILRCVPISNHLYFYWYRQILGQKVEFLVSFYNNEISEKSEIFDDQFSVERPDGSNFTLKIRSTKLEDSAMYFCASQPSSYNEQFFGPGTRLTVL.

The CDR3 bases are TGTGCCAGCAACCCCGGGACTAGCGGTGTTTCCTACAATGAGCAGTTCTTC. This gives the protein CASNPGTSGVSYNEQFF. This rearrangement joins TRBV27 to TRBJ2-1; 11 nucleotides align to TRBD2. J lost 1 base, V lost 7 bases, and 9 bases had no gene match. The CDR3 extends over 17 amino acids. Germline CDR1 and CDR2: MNHEY and SMNVEV (reference sequence).

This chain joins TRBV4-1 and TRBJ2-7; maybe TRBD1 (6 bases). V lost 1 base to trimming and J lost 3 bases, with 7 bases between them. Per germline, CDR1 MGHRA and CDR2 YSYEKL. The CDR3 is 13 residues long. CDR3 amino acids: CASSQGDNYEQYF. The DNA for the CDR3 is TGCGCCAGCAGCCAAGGGGACAACTACGAGCAGTACTTC.

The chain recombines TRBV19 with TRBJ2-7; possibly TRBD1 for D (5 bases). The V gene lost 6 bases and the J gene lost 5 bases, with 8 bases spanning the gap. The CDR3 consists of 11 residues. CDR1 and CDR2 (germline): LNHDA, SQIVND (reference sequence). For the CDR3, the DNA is TGTGCCAGTAGGGGGCCCAACGAGCAGTACTTC. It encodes CASRGPNEQYF.

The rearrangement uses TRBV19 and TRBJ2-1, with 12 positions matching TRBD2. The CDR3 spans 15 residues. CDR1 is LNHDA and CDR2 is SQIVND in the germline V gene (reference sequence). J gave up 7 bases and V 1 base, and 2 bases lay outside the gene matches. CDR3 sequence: CASSIGLAGGNEQFF. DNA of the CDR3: TGTGCCAGTAGTATAGGGCTAGCGGGAGGGAATGAGCAGTTCTTC.

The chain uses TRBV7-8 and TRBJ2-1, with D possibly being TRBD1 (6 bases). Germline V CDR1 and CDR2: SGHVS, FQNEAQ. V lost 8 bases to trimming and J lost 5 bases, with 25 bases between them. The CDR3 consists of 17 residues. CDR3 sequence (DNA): TGTGCCAGCTGGGGGCCCAGCGAAAGTGCTACTGACAATGAGCAGTTCTTC. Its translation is CASWGPSESATDNEQFF. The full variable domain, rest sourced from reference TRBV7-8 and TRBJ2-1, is GAGVSQSPRYKVAKRGQDVALRCDPISGHVSLFWYQQALGQGPEFLTYFQNEAQLDKSGLPSDRFFAERPEGSVSTLKIQRTQQEDSAVYLCASWGPSESATDNEQFFGPGTRLTVL.

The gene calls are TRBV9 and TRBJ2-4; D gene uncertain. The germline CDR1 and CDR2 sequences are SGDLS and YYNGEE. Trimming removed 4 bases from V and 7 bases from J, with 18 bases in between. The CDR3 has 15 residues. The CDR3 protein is CASSPTTATSNIQYF. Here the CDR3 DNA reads TGTGCCAGCAGCCCGACGACCGCTACAAGCAACATTCAGTACTTC. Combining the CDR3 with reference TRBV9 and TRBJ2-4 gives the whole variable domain DSGVTQTPKHLITATGQRVTLRCSPRSGDLSVYWYQQSLDQGLQFLIQYYNGEERAKGNILERFSAQQFPDLHSELNLSSLELGDSALYFCASSPTTATSNIQYFGAGTRLSVL.